The source of this TCR beta chain is a study of T cell repertoires in cytomegalovirus infection. In the study overall: A matching HLA type, together with CMV infection, was signaled by public TCR beta signatures.

This clonotype has more than one count but fewer than ten. Its antigen is not known. TCRdb reprocessed the reads via MiXCR and lists one record per CDR3 protein. Of about 160,000 distinct CDR3 sequences in the sample, less than 25% were seen once. Germline values: CDR1 SGHAT, CDR2 FQNNGV. The CDR3 consists of 13 residues. Between the trimmed V and J ends, which lost 3 bases and 3 bases, there was a span of 8 bases. Sequenced material: CD8+ T cells from cultured PBMCs, taken from culture after CMV antigen stimulation. The genes are TRBV11-2 and TRBJ1-1; no definite D call. The receptor comes from a human donor in good health (CMV status not recorded). Some clones in this sample may be carry-over from other donors' samples. The CDR3 coding sequence is TGTGCCAGCAGCTTTTTGGGTGACACTGAAGCTTTCTTT. Amino acids: CASSFLGDTEAFF.